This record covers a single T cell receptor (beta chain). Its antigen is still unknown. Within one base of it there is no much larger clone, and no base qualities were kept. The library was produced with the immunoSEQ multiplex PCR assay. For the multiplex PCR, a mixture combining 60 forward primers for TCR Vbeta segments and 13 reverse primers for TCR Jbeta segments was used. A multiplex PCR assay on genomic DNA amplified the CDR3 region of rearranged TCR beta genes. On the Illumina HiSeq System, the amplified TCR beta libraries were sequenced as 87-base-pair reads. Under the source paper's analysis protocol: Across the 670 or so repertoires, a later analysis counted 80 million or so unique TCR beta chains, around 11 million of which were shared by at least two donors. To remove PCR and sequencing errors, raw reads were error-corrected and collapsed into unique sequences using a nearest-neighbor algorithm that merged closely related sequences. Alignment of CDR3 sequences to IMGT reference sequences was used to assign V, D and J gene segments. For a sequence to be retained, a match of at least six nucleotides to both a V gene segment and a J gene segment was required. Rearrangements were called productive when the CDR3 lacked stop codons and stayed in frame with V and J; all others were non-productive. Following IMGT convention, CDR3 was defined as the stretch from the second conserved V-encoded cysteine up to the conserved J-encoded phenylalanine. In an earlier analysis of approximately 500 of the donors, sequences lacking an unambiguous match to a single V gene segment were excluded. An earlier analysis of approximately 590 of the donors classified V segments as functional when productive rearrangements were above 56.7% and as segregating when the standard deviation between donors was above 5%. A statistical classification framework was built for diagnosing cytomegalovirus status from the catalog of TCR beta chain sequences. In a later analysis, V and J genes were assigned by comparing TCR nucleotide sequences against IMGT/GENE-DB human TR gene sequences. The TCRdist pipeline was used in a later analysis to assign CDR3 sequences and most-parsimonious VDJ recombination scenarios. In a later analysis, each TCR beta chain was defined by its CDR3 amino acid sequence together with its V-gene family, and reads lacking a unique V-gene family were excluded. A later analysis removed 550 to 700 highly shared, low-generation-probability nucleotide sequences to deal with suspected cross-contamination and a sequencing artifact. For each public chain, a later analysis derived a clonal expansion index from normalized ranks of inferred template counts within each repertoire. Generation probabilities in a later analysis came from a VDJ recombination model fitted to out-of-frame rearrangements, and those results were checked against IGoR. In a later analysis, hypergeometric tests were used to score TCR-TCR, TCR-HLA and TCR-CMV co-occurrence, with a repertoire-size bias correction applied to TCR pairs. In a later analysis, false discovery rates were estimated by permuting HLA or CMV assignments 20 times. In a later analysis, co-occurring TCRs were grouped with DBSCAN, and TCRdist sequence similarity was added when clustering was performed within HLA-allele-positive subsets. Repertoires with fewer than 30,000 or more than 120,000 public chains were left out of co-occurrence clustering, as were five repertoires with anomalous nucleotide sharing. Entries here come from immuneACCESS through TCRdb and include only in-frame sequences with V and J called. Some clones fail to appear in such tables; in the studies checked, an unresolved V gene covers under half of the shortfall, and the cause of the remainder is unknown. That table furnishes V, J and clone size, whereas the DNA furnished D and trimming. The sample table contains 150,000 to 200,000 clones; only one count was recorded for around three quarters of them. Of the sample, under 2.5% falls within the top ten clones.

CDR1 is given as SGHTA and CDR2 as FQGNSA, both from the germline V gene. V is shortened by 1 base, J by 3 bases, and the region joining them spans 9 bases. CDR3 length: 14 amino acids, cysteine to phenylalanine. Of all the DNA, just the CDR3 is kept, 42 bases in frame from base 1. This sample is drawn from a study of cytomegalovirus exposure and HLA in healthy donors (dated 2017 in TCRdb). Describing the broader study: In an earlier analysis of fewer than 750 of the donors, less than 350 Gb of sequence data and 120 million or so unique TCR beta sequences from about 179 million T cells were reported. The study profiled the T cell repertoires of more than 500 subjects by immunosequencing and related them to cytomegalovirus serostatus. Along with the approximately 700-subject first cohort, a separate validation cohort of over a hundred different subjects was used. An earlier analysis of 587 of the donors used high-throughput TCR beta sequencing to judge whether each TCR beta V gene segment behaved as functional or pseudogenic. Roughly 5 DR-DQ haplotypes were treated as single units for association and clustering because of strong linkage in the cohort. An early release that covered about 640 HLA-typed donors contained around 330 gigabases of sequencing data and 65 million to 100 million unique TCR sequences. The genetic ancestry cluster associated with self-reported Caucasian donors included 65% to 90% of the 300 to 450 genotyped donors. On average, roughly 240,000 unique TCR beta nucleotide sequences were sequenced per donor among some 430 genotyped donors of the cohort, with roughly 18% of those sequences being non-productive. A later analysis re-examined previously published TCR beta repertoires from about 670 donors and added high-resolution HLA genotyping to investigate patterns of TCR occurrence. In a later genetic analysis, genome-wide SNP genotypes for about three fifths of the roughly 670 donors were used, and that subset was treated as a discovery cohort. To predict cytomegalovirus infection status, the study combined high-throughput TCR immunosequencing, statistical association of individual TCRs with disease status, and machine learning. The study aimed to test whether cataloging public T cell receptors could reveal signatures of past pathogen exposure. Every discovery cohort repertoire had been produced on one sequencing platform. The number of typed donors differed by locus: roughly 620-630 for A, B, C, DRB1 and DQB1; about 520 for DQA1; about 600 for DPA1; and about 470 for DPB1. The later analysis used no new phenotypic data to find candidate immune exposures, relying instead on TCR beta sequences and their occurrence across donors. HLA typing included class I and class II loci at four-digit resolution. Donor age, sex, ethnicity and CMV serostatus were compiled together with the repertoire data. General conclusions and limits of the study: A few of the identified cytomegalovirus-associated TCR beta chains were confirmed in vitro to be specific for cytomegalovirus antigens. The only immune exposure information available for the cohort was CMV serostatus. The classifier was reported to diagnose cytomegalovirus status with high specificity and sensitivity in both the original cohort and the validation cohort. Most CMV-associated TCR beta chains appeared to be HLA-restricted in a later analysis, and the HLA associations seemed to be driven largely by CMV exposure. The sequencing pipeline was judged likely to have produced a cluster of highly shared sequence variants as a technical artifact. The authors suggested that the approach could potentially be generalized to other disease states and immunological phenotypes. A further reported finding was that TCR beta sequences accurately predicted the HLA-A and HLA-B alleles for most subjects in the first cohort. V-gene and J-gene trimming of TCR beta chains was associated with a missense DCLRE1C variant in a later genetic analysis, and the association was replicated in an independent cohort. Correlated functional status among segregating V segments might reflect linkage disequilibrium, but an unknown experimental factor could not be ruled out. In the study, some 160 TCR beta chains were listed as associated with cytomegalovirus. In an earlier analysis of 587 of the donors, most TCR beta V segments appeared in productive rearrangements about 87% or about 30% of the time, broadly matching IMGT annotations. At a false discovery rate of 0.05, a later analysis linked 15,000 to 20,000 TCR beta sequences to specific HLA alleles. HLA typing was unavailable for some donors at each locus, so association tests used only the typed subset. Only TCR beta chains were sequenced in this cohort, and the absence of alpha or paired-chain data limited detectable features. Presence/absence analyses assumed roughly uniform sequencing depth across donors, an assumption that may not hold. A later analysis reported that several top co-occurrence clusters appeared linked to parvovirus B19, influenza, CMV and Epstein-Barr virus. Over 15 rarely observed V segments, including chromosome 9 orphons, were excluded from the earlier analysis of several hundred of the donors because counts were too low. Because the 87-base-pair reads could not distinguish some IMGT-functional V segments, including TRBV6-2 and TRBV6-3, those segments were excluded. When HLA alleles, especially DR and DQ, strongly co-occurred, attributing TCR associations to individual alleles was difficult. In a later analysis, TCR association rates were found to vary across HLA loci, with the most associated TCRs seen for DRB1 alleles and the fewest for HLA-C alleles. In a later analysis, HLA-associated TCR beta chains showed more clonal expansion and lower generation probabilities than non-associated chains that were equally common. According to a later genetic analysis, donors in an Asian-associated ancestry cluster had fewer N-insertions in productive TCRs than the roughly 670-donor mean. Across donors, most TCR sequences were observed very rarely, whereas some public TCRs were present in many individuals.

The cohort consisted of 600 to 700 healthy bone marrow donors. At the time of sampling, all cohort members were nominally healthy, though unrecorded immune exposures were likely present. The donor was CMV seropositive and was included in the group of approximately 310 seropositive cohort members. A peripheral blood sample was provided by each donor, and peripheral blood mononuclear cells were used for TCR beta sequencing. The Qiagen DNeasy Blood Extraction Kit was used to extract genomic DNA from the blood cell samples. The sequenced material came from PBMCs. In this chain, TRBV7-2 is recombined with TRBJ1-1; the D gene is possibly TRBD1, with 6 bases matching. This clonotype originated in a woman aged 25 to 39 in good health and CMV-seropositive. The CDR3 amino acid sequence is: CASSLEGQYTEAFF. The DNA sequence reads TGTGCCAGCAGCTTAGAAGGACAGTACACTGAAGCTTTCTTT.